Below are 9 T cell receptor beta chains sequenced from a single sample in a study of identical twins. Using its own MiXCR run on the 5' RACE reads, TCRdb lists one record per CDR3 protein. The sample contains 700,000 or so distinct CDR3 sequences, over 8.5% of which appear only once. These data were also filed under a second study, of yellow fever vaccine responses in identical twins.

The material sequenced was PBMCs. These TCRs come from a woman under 30 in good health.

This clonotype has at least ten counts. Compared with germline, one end of the junction differs, possibly owing to a read error. V is TRBV7-9 and J is TRBJ2-2; TRBD2 matches at 13 bases. This CDR3 is built from 12 residues. Germline CDR1 SEHNR, CDR2 FQNEAQ (reference sequence). The CDR3 loop reads CASSRGLAGRLF. As DNA, the CDR3 is TGTGCCAGCAGCCGGGGACTAGCGGGACGTCTCTTT.

The chain is built from TRBV6-5 and TRBJ2-2; D assignment may be TRBD1 or TRBD2 (5 bases each). Germline CDR1 reads MNHEY; CDR2 reads SVGAGI. The germline V and J ends were trimmed by 4 bases and 2 bases, with 11 bases remaining between them. The CDR3 spans 15 residues. The DNA of the CDR3 is TGTGCCAGCAGTTCCCGGGACCACAACACCGGGGAGCTGTTTTTT. It is translated as CASSSRDHNTGELFF.

The chain recombines TRBV15 with TRBJ2-7; D might be TRBD2 (6 bases). Germline loops: CDR1 LNHNV, CDR2 YYDKDF (reference sequence). V lost 6 bases to trimming and J lost 5 bases, with 23 bases between them. The CDR3 contains 16 residues. The CDR3 DNA follows: TGTGCCACCAGTGAAGATTACCGGGAGATTCTTCACGAGCAGTACTTC. Its protein is CATSEDYREILHEQYF.

This clonotype came up many times. CDR3 in DNA: TGTGCCAGCAGTCGAGGGCCGGGAGCCTACAATGAGCAGTTCTTC. This sequence encodes CASSRGPGAYNEQFF. The rearrangement links TRBV7-8 to TRBJ2-1; D possibly corresponds to TRBD2 (6 bases). Between the trimmed V and J ends, which lost 6 bases and 2 bases, there was a span of 14 bases. The CDR3 is 15 amino acids. Germline CDR1 reads SGHVS; CDR2 reads FQNEAQ.

This clonotype was found many times. The chain is built from TRBV20-1 and TRBJ2-2; no clear D. This CDR3 comprises 16 residues. Germline V lookup: CDR1 DFQATT, CDR2 SNEGSKA (reference sequence). Trimming shortened V by 0 bases and J by 5 bases, and 16 bases separated the two germline ends. The CDR3 nucleotides are TGCAGTGCTAGAGATATGGTCTCTAGTTGGACCGGGGAGCTGTTTTTT. Encoded protein: CSARDMVSSWTGELFF.

In its sample, this clonotype was seen a few times. This chain joins TRBV20-1 and TRBJ2-3; D perhaps matches TRBD2 (5 bases). The V end was cut by 3 bases, the J end by 4 bases, with 14 bases between. This CDR3 region has 14 residues. Germline V gene lookup returns CDR1 DFQATT and CDR2 SNEGSKA (reference sequence). Here the CDR3 reads CSARDFLLSDTQYF. The DNA of the CDR3 is TGCAGTGCTAGGGACTTTTTGCTATCAGATACGCAGTATTTT.

The chain recombines TRBV3-1 with TRBJ2-7, with D unresolved. Trimming removed 3 bases at V and 1 base at J, with 7 bases between. From germline, CDR1 is LGHDT and CDR2 YNNKEL (reference sequence). CDR3 length: 13 residues. CDR3 DNA sequence: TGTGCCAGCAGCCACGAAAGGTCCTACGAGCAGTACTTC. The encoded protein is CASSHERSYEQYF.

The rearrangement links TRBV9 to TRBJ2-1; 13 bases match TRBD2. After removal of 0 bases from V and 9 bases from J, the junction contained 6 bases not matched to a gene. The CDR3 runs to 16 residues. In germline, CDR1 is SGDLS, CDR2 YYNGEE. The CDR3 is CASSVGGLAGVSEQFF. In DNA, the CDR3 is TGTGCCAGCAGCGTAGGTGGACTAGCGGGAGTGTCTGAGCAGTTCTTC.

This clonotype was detected a few times. V and J are TRBV7-9 and TRBJ1-3; TRBD1 matches at 7 bases. Unmatched junction bases numbered 4, after V lost 5 bases and J lost 0 bases. This CDR3 has 15 residues. Per the germline V gene, CDR1 is SEHNR and CDR2 is FQNEAQ (reference sequence). Written as DNA, the CDR3 is TGTGCCAGCAGCGGGGGGACAGTCTCTGGAAACACCATATATTTT. As protein: CASSGGTVSGNTIYF.